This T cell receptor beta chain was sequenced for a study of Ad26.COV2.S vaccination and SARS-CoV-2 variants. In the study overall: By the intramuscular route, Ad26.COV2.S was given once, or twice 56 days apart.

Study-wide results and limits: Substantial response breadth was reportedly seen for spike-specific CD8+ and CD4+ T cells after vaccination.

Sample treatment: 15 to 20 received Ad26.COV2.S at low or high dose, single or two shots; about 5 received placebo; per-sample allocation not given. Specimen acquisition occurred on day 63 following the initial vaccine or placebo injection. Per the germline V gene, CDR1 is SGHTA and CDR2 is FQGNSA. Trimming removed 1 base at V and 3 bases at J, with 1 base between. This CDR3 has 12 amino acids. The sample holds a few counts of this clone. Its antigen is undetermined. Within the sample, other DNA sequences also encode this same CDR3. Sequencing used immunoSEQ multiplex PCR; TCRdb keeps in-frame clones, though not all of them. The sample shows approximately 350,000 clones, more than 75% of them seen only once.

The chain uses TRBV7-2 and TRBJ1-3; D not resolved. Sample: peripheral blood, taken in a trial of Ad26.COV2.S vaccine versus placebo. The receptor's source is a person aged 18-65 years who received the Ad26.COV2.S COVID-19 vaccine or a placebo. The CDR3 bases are TGTGCCAGCAGCTTAGGTGGAAACACCATATATTTT. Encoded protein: CASSLGGNTIYF.